This T cell receptor beta chain emerged from a study of T cell responses to AZD1222 COVID-19 vaccine. Broader study findings: Donors, mostly white British, included more females; clonal diversity was possibly underestimated. It was only a handful of AZD1222 recipients who were seropositive at baseline. The study sampled repertoires only after the peak T cell response.

The V segment lost 4 bases and the J segment 7 bases; nucleotides outside the gene matches: 7. Germline CDR1 is LNHDA and CDR2 is SQIVND (reference sequence). The CDR3 extends over 14 amino acids. This table comes from immunoSEQ multiplex PCR, and its TCRdb copy is limited to in-frame clones, with some not included. The sample yields 110,000 to 150,000 clones, roughly 91% seen once. Concerning this clone: Its antigen is not known.

The gene calls are TRBV19 and TRBJ2-1; 7 bases fit TRBD2. This receptor was taken from an adult in good health. This specimen consisted of peripheral blood, obtained on day 0 of AZD1222 vaccination. The CDR3 sequence is CASSTLNGGNEQFF. The CDR3 DNA sequence: TGTGCCAGTAGTACTCTGAACGGGGGGAATGAGCAGTTCTTC.